This entry lists 6 T cell receptor beta chains sequenced from one sample in a study of spatial heterogeneity in lung cancer. Study results and limitations: It was found that expanded intratumoral alpha and beta TCR counts tracked tumor mutation counts.

TCRdb reprocessed the 5' RACE reads with MiXCR, giving one entry per CDR3 protein. The profile shows 7,200 or so distinct CDR3 sequences, approximately 12% of them singletons. These receptors have no known antigen. This sample's time point: sample taken at primary tumor resection. Material: lung tumor tissue, obtained at surgery. These receptors came from a male donor with early-stage non-small cell lung cancer.

By share, this clonotype ranks as medium-sized. This chain links TRBV3-1 with TRBJ1-5; 7 bases line up with TRBD1. CDR3 length equals 17 residues. The V and J ends lost 0 bases and 1 base, in that order; junction bases with no gene match: 6. The germline V gene encodes CDR1 LGHDT and CDR2 YNNKEL (reference sequence). CDR3 DNA sequence: TGTGCCAGCAGCCAAGATACAGGGGTGGGGAGCAATCAGCCCCAGCATTTT. This translates into CASSQDTGVGSNQPQHF.

This clonotype showed up many times. The chain recombines TRBV9 with TRBJ2-1, with 7 bases matching TRBD2. The germline V gene has CDR1 SGDLS and CDR2 YYNGEE. This CDR3 is built from 16 residues. J was trimmed by 9 bases and V by 0 bases; bases with no gene match: 12. Here the CDR3 reads CASSVDEGGPFGEQFF. Here the CDR3 DNA reads TGTGCCAGCAGCGTAGACGAGGGAGGGCCTTTCGGTGAGCAGTTCTTC.

There are many counts of this clonotype. The chain uses TRBV20-1 and TRBJ2-3; D remains unclear. Germline assignment: CDR1 DFQATT and CDR2 SNEGSKA (reference sequence). The CDR3 is 16 amino acids. V lost 0 bases and J 4 bases, leaving 17 bases between the germline ends. The CDR3 protein is CSARDQRLPLPDTQYF. The CDR3 bases are TGCAGTGCTAGAGATCAGCGTTTGCCATTACCAGATACGCAGTATTTT.

This clonotype was picked up many times. The chain combines TRBV27 with TRBJ1-1, with D maybe TRBD1 (5 bases). V dropped 5 bases and J dropped 0 bases, with 7 bases sitting between them. The CDR3 runs 13 residues. Germline-derived CDR1 and CDR2 are MNHEY and SMNVEV (reference sequence). DNA of the CDR3: TGTGCCAGCAGTGGACAAATGAACACTGAAGCTTTCTTT. It translates to CASSGQMNTEAFF.

This clonotype came up many times. The chain links TRBV5-1 to TRBJ2-1; tentative D call: TRBD1 (5 bases). This CDR3 is 15 amino acids long. Trimming took 4 bases from V and 6 from J, leaving 17 bases between them. Looked up from germline, CDR1 is SGHRS and CDR2 is YFSETQ. Here the CDR3 DNA reads TGCGCCAGCAGCCGAACAACAGGACATCCCAATGAGCAGTTCTTC. It encodes CASSRTTGHPNEQFF.

In its sample, this clonotype was seen many times. The CDR3 is CASSPRQDNSPLHF. DNA of the CDR3: TGTGCCAGCAGCCCTAGACAGGATAATTCACCCCTCCACTTT. The V gene is TRBV9, the J gene TRBJ1-6, with D possibly matching TRBD1 (6 bases). Germline CDR1 and CDR2: SGDLS and YYNGEE. Trimming took off 4 bases at V and 5 bases at J, with 10 bases between the two ends. The CDR3 runs 14 residues.